This T cell receptor beta chain was recovered during a study of CD8 T cells in Susac syndrome. V lost 1 base and J lost 1; bases outside the gene matches: 2. Germline V gene sequence: CDR1 LGHDT, CDR2 YNNKEL (reference sequence). The CDR3 has 16 residues. Reverse transcription of roughly 0.5 to 1 ug RNA was carried out with random hexamers. TCRdb re-called the immunoSEQ multiplex PCR reads with MiXCR, one entry per CDR3 protein. This sample has around 190,000 distinct CDR3 sequences, with roughly 94% found just once. The V gene is TRBV3-1, the J gene TRBJ2-4; 9 bases map to TRBD2. The receptor was isolated from a human donor with Susac syndrome. The material sequenced was CD4+ T cells from PBMCs. In DNA, the CDR3 is TGTGCCAGCAGCCAAGGGCTAGCGGGGGCCAAAAACATTCAGTACTTC. Amino acid sequence: CASSQGLAGAKNIQYF.